The 16 T cell receptor beta chains given below trace back to one sample, sequenced in a study of T-cell reconstitution after alpha-beta-depleted transplantation in children. Preparation of the TCRbeta library involved a method that used unique molecular identifiers. TCRdb re-called the PCR reads with MiXCR, one entry per CDR3 protein. The sample shows hundreds of thousands of distinct CDR3 sequences, 20% to 25% of them seen only once. The specimen was PBMCs, mostly from graft donor cells, collected 360 days after TCRalphabeta/CD19-depleted stem cell transplant. The receptors derive from a boy younger than two who had a stem cell transplant for acute myeloid leukemia, so the T cells may come from the graft donor.

This clonotype was seen many times. The chain combines TRBV29-1 with TRBJ1-2; D may be TRBD1 (6 bases). Germline CDR1 reads SQVTM; CDR2 reads ANQGSEA. The CDR3 contains 13 residues. V was trimmed by 1 base and J by 5 bases, leaving 11 bases between them. The CDR3 reads CSVEGGTGYGYTF. The DNA for the CDR3 is TGCAGCGTTGAAGGGGGTACAGGGTATGGCTACACCTTC.

The rearrangement joins TRBV7-6 to TRBJ1-3, with D hard to call. Germline assignment: CDR1 SGHVS and CDR2 FNYEAQ. The ends were cut back, 2 bases at V and 0 bases at J, with 11 bases in the middle. This CDR3 spans 16 amino acids. CDR3 in DNA: TGTGCCAGCAGCTTAACGGGGTCTATCTCTGGAAACACCATATATTTT. This codes for CASSLTGSISGNTIYF.

This clonotype was seen at least ten times. This chain connects TRBV25-1 to TRBJ2-2, with D possibly TRBD2 on 6 matching bases. This CDR3 comprises 15 residues. Germline CDR1 and CDR2: MGHDK and SYGVNS. V dropped 4 bases and J dropped 4 bases, with 13 bases sitting between them. The CDR3 region is CASSAGPTSTGELFF. The CDR3 DNA reads as TGTGCCAGCAGTGCAGGCCCGACTAGCACCGGGGAGCTGTTTTTT.

This clonotype has at least ten counts. The chain has TRBV12-3 or TRBV12-4 and TRBJ1-1; no clear D. The CDR3 has 14 residues. V was cut by 2 bases and J by 8 bases, with 15 bases left in between. The CDR3 loop is CASSLSIGELEAFF. DNA for the CDR3: TGTGCCAGCAGTTTAAGTATCGGAGAGCTCGAAGCTTTCTTT.

V is TRBV6-2 or TRBV6-3 and J is TRBJ2-7, with D possibly TRBD2 on 5 matching bases. Germline V gene data show CDR1 as MNHEY and CDR2 as SVGEGT. V lost 2 bases, J lost 4 bases, and 9 bases lay in between. CDR3 length equals 13 residues. CDR3 sequence reads: CASSYGLAYEQYV. In nucleotides, the CDR3 is TGTGCCAGCAGTTACGGGCTAGCTTACGAGCAGTACGTC.

This clonotype occurred many times. The CDR3 coding sequence is TGTGCCAGCAGTTACGTCCTAGCGGGTATATACAATGAGCAGTTCTTC. Translating it yields CASSYVLAGIYNEQFF. The rearrangement joins TRBV12-3 or TRBV12-4 to TRBJ2-1, with 8 bases that match TRBD2. The CDR3 sequence is 16 residues long. The V gene end was trimmed by 4 bases and the J gene end by 4 bases; junction bases not matched to a gene: 9.

In this sample, this clonotype turned up a few times. The chain is built from TRBV9 and TRBJ2-7, with 10 bases lining up with TRBD1. This CDR3 spans 15 amino acids. The trim removed 0 bases at V and 4 bases at J, leaving 4 bases unmatched. Per germline, CDR1 SGDLS and CDR2 YYNGEE. CDR3 in amino acids: CASSVGGQGNYEQYF. DNA of the CDR3: TGTGCCAGCAGCGTAGGGGGACAGGGGAATTACGAGCAGTACTTC.

At least ten counts were recorded for this clonotype. This chain connects TRBV12-3 or TRBV12-4 to TRBJ2-1, with 8 positions matching TRBD2. The CDR3 length is 13 residues. The junction had 8 bases not matched to a gene; V was cut back by 8 bases and J by 8 bases. The CDR3 DNA follows: TGTGCCAGCTCGGGGGGGAAAGCGGATGAGCAGTTCTTC. Protein: CASSGGKADEQFF.

The rearrangement joins TRBV6-1 to TRBJ1-1, with D perhaps TRBD1 (5 bases). This CDR3 spans 13 amino acids. V lost 6 bases and J 1 base, leaving 9 bases between the germline ends. Germline assignment: CDR1 MNHNS and CDR2 SASEGT. The CDR3 is CASRGLWNTEAFF. CDR3 bases: TGTGCCAGCAGGGGACTTTGGAACACTGAAGCTTTCTTT.

At least ten counts were recorded for this clonotype. The chain is built from TRBV6-2 or TRBV6-3 and TRBJ1-1, with TRBD1 matching 7 bases. With 5 bases clipped from V and 0 bases from J, the junction kept 15 bases outside the gene matches. The germline gives CDR1 MNHEY, CDR2 SVGEGT. This CDR3 has 18 residues. Here the CDR3 reads CASSRGRGRRDMNTEAFF. The CDR3 nucleotides read TGTGCCAGCAGTCGCGGAAGGGGGCGTCGGGACATGAACACTGAAGCTTTCTTT.

This clonotype was observed a handful of times. The chain recombines TRBV5-1 with TRBJ1-6; D possibly corresponds to TRBD1 (6 bases). V was clipped by 4 bases and J by 9 bases, with 11 bases between them. Germline assignment: CDR1 SGHRS and CDR2 YFSETQ. This CDR3 contains 13 residues. In DNA, the CDR3 is TGCGCCAGCAGCGGGGACATCCGTTCACCCCTCCACTTT. Amino acids: CASSGDIRSPLHF.

This clonotype has ten or more counts. The chain has TRBV7-2 and TRBJ2-1; possible D gene TRBD1, 6 bases. V lost 1 base to trimming and J lost 7 bases, with 17 bases between them. This CDR3 contains 16 residues. Germline V gene sequence: CDR1 SGHTA, CDR2 FQGNSA. CDR3 sequence reads: CASSLGGLFSGNEQFF. The DNA for the CDR3 is TGTGCCAGCAGCTTAGGGGGGCTTTTCTCCGGGAATGAGCAGTTCTTC.

The table lists this clonotype with many counts. This chain joins TRBV12-3 or TRBV12-4 and TRBJ2-1; TRBD2 matches at 8 bases. J was trimmed by 8 bases and V by 0 bases; bases with no gene match: 15. The CDR3 spans 18 residues. The CDR3 bases are TGTGCCAGCAGTTTAGCCCATCCGGGACTAGTAGACCTCGATGAGCAGTTCTTC. Translated, it gives CASSLAHPGLVDLDEQFF.

This clonotype has just a few counts. V usage is TRBV7-9 and J usage is TRBJ2-3, with 7 bases lining up with TRBD2. V lost 3 bases to trimming and J lost 6 bases; unmatched junction nucleotides: 15. Germline V gene sequence: CDR1 SEHNR, CDR2 FQNEAQ (reference sequence). This CDR3 is built from 17 residues. The CDR3 here is CASSFPWTRAQADTQYF. As DNA, the CDR3 is TGTGCCAGCAGCTTCCCTTGGACTAGGGCCCAAGCGGATACGCAGTATTTT.

This clonotype has a count of ten or more. This chain joins TRBV30 and TRBJ2-3; the D gene is possibly TRBD2 (6 bases). With 3 bases removed from V and 13 bases from J, the gap between germline ends came to 17 bases. This CDR3 is built from 12 residues. Per germline, CDR1 GTSNPN and CDR2 SVGIG (reference sequence). CDR3 sequence (DNA): TGTGCCTGGAGCGGCCCCGGGAGTCAGGAGTATTTT. It translates to CAWSGPGSQEYF.

This clonotype was found a few times. V usage is TRBV29-1 and J usage is TRBJ2-4; TRBD1 might be the D (6 bases). V lost 6 bases and J 3 bases, leaving 21 bases between the germline ends. Germline V gene data show CDR1 as SQVTM and CDR2 as ANQGSEA. CDR3 length: 16 amino acids. CDR3 sequence reads: CSVVPGTLGNKNIQYF. CDR3 sequence (DNA): TGCAGCGTGGTCCCCGGGACACTAGGGAACAAAAACATTCAGTACTTC.